These 13 T cell receptor beta chains share one sample of origin, sequenced in a study of blood T cell repertoires in COVID-19. Generated by immunoSEQ multiplex PCR, the TCRdb table keeps only in-frame clones and is missing some. The sample carries under 95,000 clones, 90% to 95% recorded once. Source material: peripheral blood. The receptor source for this set is a man aged 50-60 years with COVID-19, enrolled during active disease.

The rearrangement joins TRBV9 to TRBJ1-3, with D uncertain. V lost 1 base to trimming and J lost 0 bases, with 8 bases between them. The CDR3 contains 15 residues. Germline lookup yields CDR1 SGDLS and CDR2 YYNGEE. The CDR3 bases are TGTGCCAGCAGCGTAACGGTATCCTCTGGAAACACCATATATTTT. Translated, it gives CASSVTVSSGNTIYF.

V is TRBV28 and J is TRBJ2-5; D call uncertain. CDR1 MDHEN and CDR2 SYDVKM come from the germline V gene. The CDR3 length is 13 residues. The V and J ends lost 4 bases and 2 bases respectively, with 8 bases between them. The CDR3 DNA sequence: TGTGCCAGCAGTTCCACAATTCAAGAGACCCAGTACTTC. Translating gives CASSSTIQETQYF. The whole variable domain, filled in from reference TRBV28 and TRBJ2-5, reads DVKVTQSSRYLVKRTGEKVFLECVQDMDHENMFWYRQDPGLGLRLIYFSYDVKMKEKGDIPEGYSVSREKKERFSLILESASTNQTSMYLCASSSTIQETQYFGPGTRLLVL.

The V and J genes are TRBV24-1 and TRBJ1-4, with TRBD1 matching 9 bases. The trim removed 5 bases at V and 5 bases at J, leaving 5 bases unmatched. The CDR3 is made up of 15 amino acids. Germline V gives CDR1 KGHDR, CDR2 SFDVKD. The CDR3 DNA follows: TGTGCCACCAGTGTTTCGACAGGGGGGAATGAAAAACTGTTTTTT. Translation: CATSVSTGGNEKLFF.

The rearrangement links TRBV6-1 to TRBJ2-1; maybe TRBD2 (7 bases). CDR3 length: 13 residues. V was clipped by 3 bases and J by 13 bases, with 16 bases between them. CDR1 and CDR2 (germline): MNHNS, SASEGT. CDR3 nucleotides: TGTGCCAGCAGTGATGGGGGGGCGATTGCCCAGTTCTTC. This translates into CASSDGGAIAQFF.

V is TRBV5-5 and J is TRBJ1-4; D gene ambiguous. The CDR3 has 16 residues. CDR1 is SGHKS and CDR2 is YYEKEE in the germline V gene (reference sequence). Trimming removed 2 bases from V and 4 bases from J, with 15 bases in between. This chain's CDR3 is CASSFRFSGYNEKLFF. The CDR3 nucleotides read TGTGCCAGCAGCTTTAGGTTTTCGGGATATAATGAAAAACTGTTTTTT.

The chain employs TRBV5-5 and TRBJ1-5; 9 nucleotides agree with TRBD1. Germline CDR1 SGHKS, CDR2 YYEKEE (reference sequence). The V segment lost 4 bases and the J segment 0 bases; nucleotides outside the gene matches: 5. CDR3 length: 16 amino acids. CDR3 sequence: CASSQGTGHSNQPQHF. In DNA form, the CDR3 reads TGTGCCAGCAGCCAAGGGACAGGGCATAGCAATCAGCCCCAGCATTTT.

The chain is built from TRBV18 and TRBJ2-3; TRBD1 matches at 9 bases. This CDR3 region has 15 residues. Germline V gene data show CDR1 as KGHSH and CDR2 as LQKENI. V shed 5 bases, J shed 4 bases, and the junction held 7 bases outside the gene matches. CDR3 protein: CASSYTGGVADTQYF. The CDR3 DNA sequence: TGTGCCAGCTCATATACAGGGGGCGTCGCAGATACGCAGTATTTT.

This clone has a single count. This chain links TRBV5-1 with TRBJ1-4; no reliable D call. The CDR3 extends over 14 amino acids. The ends were cut back, 0 bases at V and 6 bases at J, with 9 bases in the middle. Looked up from germline, CDR1 is SGHRS and CDR2 is YFSETQ. The CDR3 loop reads CASSLGQEDEKLFF. The CDR3 DNA follows: TGCGCCAGCAGCTTGGGGCAGGAGGATGAAAAACTGTTTTTT.

The chain carries TRBV30 and TRBJ2-7; perhaps TRBD1 as D (5 bases). V lost 5 bases and J 3 bases, leaving 8 bases between the germline ends. The CDR3 contains 11 residues. Germline V gene lookup returns CDR1 GTSNPN and CDR2 SVGIG (reference sequence). The CDR3 DNA reads as TGTGCCTGGGCTGACAGCTACGAGCAGTACGTC. The encoded protein is CAWADSYEQYV.

The chain joins TRBV10-3 to TRBJ1-1; D perhaps matches TRBD1 (6 bases). This CDR3 spans 13 amino acids. Trimming cost V 6 bases and J 6 bases, with 14 bases left between them. The V gene's germline CDR1 is ENHRY and CDR2 SYGVKD. The CDR3 bases are TGTGCCATCAGCGAACAGGGTCAGGCTGAAGCTTTCTTT. Translated, it gives CAISEQGQAEAFF.

This clone appeared a few times. J is TRBJ1-6 and V is TRBV19; D is possibly TRBD1 (6 bases). Germline CDR1 LNHDA, CDR2 SQIVND (reference sequence). The CDR3 is 13 residues long. V lost 10 bases and J 4 bases, leaving 11 bases between the germline ends. The CDR3 loop reads CATQQGYNSPLHF. The CDR3 DNA follows: TGTGCCACTCAACAGGGTTATAATTCACCCCTCCACTTT.

The chain is built from TRBV6-1 and TRBJ1-2, with D unresolved. Looked up from germline, CDR1 is MNHNS and CDR2 is SASEGT. Trimming took 1 base from V and 0 from J, leaving 9 bases between them. This CDR3 is built from 15 residues. This CDR3 reads CASSEEGGANYGYTF. CDR3 bases: TGTGCCAGCAGTGAAGAGGGAGGAGCTAACTATGGCTACACCTTC.

This sequence joins TRBV19 and TRBJ2-7; D may be TRBD2 (6 bases). The germline gives CDR1 LNHDA, CDR2 SQIVND (reference sequence). The ends were cut back, 7 bases at V and 4 bases at J, with 14 bases in the middle. The CDR3 contains 13 residues. CDR3 nucleotides: TGTGCCAGTACAAACAGGAGGGCTTACGAGCAGTACGTC. Translation gives CASTNRRAYEQYV.